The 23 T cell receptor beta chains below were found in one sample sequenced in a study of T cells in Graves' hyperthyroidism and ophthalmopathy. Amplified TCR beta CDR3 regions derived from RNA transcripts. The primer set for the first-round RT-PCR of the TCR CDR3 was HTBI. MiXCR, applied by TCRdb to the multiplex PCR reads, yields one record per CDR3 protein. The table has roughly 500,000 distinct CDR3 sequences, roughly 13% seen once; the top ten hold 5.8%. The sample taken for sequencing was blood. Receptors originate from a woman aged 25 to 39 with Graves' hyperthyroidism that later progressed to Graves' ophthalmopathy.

The CDR3 is CASSLERDRGLNTEAFF. The CDR3 DNA follows: TGTGCCAGCAGCCTGGAGAGGGACAGGGGACTGAACACTGAAGCTTTCTTT. The chain links TRBV13 to TRBJ1-1; 10 positions match TRBD1. The V and J ends lost 5 bases and 0 bases, in that order; junction bases with no gene match: 9. The germline V gene has CDR1 PRHDT and CDR2 FYEKMQ (reference sequence). This CDR3 has 17 amino acids. Variable domain in full (rest from reference TRBV13 and TRBJ1-1): AAGVIQSPRHLIKEKRETATLKCYPIPRHDTVYWYQQGPGQDPQFLISFYEKMQSDKGSIPDRFSAQQFSDYHSELNMSSLELGDSALYFCASSLERDRGLNTEAFFGQGTRLTVV.

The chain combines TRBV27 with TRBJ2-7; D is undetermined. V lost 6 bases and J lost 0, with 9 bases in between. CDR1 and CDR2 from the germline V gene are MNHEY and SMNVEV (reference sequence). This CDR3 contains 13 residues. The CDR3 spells CASRPQNSYEQYF. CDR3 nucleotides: TGTGCCAGCAGACCACAAAACTCCTACGAGCAGTACTTC.

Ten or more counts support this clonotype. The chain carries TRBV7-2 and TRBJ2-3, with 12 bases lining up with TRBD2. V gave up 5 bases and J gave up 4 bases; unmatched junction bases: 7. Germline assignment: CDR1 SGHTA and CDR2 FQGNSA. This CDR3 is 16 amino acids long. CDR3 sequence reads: CASSTRTSGIADTQYF. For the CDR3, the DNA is TGTGCCAGCAGCACCAGGACTAGCGGGATCGCAGATACGCAGTATTTT. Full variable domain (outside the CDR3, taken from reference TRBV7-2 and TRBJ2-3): GAGVSQSPSNKVTEKGKDVELRCDPISGHTALYWYRQSLGQGLEFLIYFQGNSAPDKSGLPSDRFSAERTGGSVSTLTIQRTQQEDSAVYLCASSTRTSGIADTQYFGPGTRLTVL.

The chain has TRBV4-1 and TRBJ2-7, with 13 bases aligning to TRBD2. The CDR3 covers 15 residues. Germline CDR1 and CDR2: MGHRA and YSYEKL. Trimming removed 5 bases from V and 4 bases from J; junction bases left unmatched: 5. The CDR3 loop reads CASSIQLAGGYEQYF. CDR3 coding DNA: TGCGCCAGCAGCATTCAACTAGCGGGAGGGTACGAGCAGTACTTC.

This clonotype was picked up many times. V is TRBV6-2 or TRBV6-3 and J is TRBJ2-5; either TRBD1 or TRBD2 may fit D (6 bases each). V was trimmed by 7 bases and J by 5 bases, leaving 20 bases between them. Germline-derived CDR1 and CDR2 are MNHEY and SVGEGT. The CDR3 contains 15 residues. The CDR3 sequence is CASNWGLGAVETQYF. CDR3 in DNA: TGTGCCAGCAACTGGGGACTGGGGGCCGTGGAGACCCAGTACTTC.

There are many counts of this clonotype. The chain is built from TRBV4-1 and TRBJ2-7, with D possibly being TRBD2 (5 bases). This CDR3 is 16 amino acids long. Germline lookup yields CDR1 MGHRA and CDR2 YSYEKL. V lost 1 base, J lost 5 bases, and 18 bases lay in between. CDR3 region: CASSQVNLLVFDEQYF. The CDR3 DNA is TGCGCCAGCAGCCAAGTAAATTTACTAGTTTTCGACGAGCAGTACTTC.

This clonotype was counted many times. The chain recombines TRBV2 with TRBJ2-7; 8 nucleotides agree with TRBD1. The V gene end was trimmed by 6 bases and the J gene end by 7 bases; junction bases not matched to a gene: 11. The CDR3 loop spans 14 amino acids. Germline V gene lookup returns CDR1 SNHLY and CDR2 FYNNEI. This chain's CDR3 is CASSTGTGLGEQYF. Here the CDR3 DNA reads TGTGCCAGCAGCACCGGGACAGGTTTAGGTGAGCAGTACTTC.

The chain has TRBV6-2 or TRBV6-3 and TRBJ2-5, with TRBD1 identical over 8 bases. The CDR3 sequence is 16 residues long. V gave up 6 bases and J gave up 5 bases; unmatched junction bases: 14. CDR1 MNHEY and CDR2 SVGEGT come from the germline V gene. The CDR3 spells CASSHTGNRGVETQYF. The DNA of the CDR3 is TGTGCCAGCAGCCACACAGGTAACAGGGGGGTTGAGACCCAGTACTTC.

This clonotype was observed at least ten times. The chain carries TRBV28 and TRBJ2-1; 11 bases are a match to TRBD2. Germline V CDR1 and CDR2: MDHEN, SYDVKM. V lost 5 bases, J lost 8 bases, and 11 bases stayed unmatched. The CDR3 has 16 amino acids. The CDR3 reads CASSTIAGGPGYEQFF. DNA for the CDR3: TGTGCCAGCAGTACTATAGCGGGAGGGCCTGGCTATGAGCAGTTCTTC. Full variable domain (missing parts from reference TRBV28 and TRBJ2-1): DVKVTQSSRYLVKRTGEKVFLECVQDMDHENMFWYRQDPGLGLRLIYFSYDVKMKEKGDIPEGYSVSREKKERFSLILESASTNQTSMYLCASSTIAGGPGYEQFFGPGTRLTVL.

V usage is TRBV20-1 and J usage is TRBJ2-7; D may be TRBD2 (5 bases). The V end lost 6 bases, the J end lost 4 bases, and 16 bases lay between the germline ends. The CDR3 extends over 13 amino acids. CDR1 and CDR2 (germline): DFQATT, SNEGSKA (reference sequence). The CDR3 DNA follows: TGCAGTGCCTATAGCGACTACAGTTACGAGCAGTACTTC. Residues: CSAYSDYSYEQYF.

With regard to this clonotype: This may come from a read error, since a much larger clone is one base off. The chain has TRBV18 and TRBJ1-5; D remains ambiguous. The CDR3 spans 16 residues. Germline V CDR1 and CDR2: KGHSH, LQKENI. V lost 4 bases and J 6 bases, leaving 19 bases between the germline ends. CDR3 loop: CASSLMTFVGIQPQHF. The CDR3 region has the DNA TGTGCCAGCTCACTAATGACGTTCGTCGGGATTCAGCCCCAGCATTTT.

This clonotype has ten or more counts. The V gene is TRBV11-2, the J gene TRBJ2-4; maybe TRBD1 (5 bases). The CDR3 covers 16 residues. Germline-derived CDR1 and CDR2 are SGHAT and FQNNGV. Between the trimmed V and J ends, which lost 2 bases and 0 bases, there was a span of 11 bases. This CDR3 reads CASSLQGGVAKNIQYF. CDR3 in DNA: TGTGCCAGCAGCTTACAGGGTGGGGTAGCCAAAAACATTCAGTACTTC.

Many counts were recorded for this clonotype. Here the CDR3 reads CASSIGTEVYNEQFF. As DNA, the CDR3 is TGTGCCAGTAGTATAGGGACAGAGGTTTACAATGAGCAGTTCTTC. The chain couples TRBV19 to TRBJ2-1, with D perhaps TRBD1 (6 bases). This CDR3 contains 15 residues. Germline V gene lookup returns CDR1 LNHDA and CDR2 SQIVND (reference sequence). V lost 1 base and J 4 bases, leaving 11 bases between the germline ends.

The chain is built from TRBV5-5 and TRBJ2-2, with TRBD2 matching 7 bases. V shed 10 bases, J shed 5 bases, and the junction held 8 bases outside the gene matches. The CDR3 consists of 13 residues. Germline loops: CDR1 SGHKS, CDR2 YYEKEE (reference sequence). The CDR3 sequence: CAGGVFLTGELFF. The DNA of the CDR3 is TGTGCCGGGGGGGTTTTTCTTACCGGGGAGCTGTTTTTT. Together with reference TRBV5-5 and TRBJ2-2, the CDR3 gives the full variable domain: DAGVTQSPTHLIKTRGQQVTLRCSPISGHKSVSWYQQVLGQGPQFIFQYYEKEERGRGNFPDRFSARQFPNYSSELNVNALLLGDSALYLCAGGVFLTGELFFGEGSRLTVL.

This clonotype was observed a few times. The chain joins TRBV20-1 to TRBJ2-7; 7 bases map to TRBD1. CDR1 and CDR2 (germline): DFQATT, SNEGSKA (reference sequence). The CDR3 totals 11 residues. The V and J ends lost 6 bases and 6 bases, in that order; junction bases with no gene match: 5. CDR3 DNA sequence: TGCAGTGCGTGGGACAGCCCCGAGCAGTACTTC. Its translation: CSAWDSPEQYF.

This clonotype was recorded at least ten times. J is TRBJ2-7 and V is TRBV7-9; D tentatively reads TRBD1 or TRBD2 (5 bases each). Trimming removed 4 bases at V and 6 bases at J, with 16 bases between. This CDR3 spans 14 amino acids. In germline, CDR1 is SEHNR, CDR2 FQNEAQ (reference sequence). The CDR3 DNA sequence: TGTGCCAGCAGCTCACCGGGACGACCAGGCGAGCAGTACTTC. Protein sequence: CASSSPGRPGEQYF.

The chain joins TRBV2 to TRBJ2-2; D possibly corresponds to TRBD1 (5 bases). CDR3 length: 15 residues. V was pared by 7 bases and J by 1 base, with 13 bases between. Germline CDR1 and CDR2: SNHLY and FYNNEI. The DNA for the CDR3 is TGTGCCAGCAATCCGACAGAGCTGAACACCGGGGAGCTGTTTTTT. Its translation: CASNPTELNTGELFF. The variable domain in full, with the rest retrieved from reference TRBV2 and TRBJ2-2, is EPEVTQTPSHQVTQMGQEVILRCVPISNHLYFYWYRQILGQKVEFLVSFYNNEISEKSEIFDDQFSVERPDGSNFTLKIRSTKLEDSAMYFCASNPTELNTGELFFGEGSRLTVL.

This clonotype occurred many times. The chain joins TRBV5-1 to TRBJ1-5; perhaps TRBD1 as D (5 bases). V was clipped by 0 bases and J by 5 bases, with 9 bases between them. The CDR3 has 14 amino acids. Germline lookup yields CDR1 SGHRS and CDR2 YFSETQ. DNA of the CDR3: TGCGCCAGCAGCTTGGGACAGTTGGATCAGCCCCAGCATTTT. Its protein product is CASSLGQLDQPQHF.

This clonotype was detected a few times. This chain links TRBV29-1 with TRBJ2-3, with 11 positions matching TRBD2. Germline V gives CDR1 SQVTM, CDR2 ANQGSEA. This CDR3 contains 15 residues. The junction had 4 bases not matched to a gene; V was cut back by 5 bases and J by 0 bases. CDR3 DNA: TGCAGCGTTCGACTAGCGGGATCTAGCACAGATACGCAGTATTTT. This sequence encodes CSVRLAGSSTDTQYF.

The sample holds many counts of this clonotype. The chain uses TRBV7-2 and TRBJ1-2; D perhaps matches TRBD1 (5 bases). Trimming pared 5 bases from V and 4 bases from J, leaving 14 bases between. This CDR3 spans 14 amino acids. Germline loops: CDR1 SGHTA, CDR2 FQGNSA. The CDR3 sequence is CASSPGTQVYGYTF. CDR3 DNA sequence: TGTGCCAGCAGCCCAGGGACGCAGGTCTATGGCTACACCTTC.

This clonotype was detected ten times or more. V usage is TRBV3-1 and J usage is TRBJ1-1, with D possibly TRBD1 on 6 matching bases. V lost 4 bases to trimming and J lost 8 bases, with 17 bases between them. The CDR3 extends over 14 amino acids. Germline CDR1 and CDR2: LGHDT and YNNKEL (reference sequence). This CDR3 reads CASSRREDRREAFF. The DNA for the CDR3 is TGTGCCAGCAGCCGAAGGGAGGACAGAAGAGAAGCTTTCTTT.

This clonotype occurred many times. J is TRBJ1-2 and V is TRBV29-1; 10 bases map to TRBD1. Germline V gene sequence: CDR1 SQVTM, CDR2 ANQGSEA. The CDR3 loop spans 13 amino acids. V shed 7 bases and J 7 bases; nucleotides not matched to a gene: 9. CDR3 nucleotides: TGCAGCGCCCTCGACAGGGGGCGGAGTGGCTACACCTTC. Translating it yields CSALDRGRSGYTF.

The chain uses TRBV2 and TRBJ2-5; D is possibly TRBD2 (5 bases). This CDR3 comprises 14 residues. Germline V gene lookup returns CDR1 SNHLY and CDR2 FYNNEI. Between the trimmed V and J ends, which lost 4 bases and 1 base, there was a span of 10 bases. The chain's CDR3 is CASSARETQETQYF. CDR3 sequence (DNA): TGTGCCAGCAGTGCCCGGGAAACCCAAGAGACCCAGTACTTC.